This entry lists 8 T cell receptor beta chains sequenced from one sample in a study of shared clonotypes between healthy human individuals. The table came from immunoSEQ multiplex PCR; TCRdb's copy has only in-frame clones and leaves some out. The table has about 690,000 clones, 90% seen once. Sequencing was performed on memory CD8+ T cells from PBMCs. As for subset: CD45RO+ cells pooled with CCR7-negative TemRA cells. The receptors originated from a man aged 18 to 29 in good health. Some clones in this sample may be carry-over from other donors' samples.

This sequence joins TRBV28 and TRBJ2-3; D is uncertain. V was pared by 2 bases and J by 4 bases, with 7 bases between. The germline V gene has CDR1 MDHEN and CDR2 SYDVKM. This CDR3 is built from 13 residues. Here the CDR3 DNA reads TGTGCCAGCAGTTTAGGTTGGGCAGATACGCAGTATTTT. Translation gives CASSLGWADTQYF.

The V and J genes are TRBV5-1 and TRBJ2-7; 7 bases line up with TRBD1. The germline CDR1 and CDR2 sequences are SGHRS and YFSETQ. V lost 0 bases and J lost 4; bases outside the gene matches: 10. The length of the CDR3 is 16 residues. The CDR3 here is CASSLVGQGVFYEQYF. The CDR3 DNA follows: TGCGCCAGCAGCTTGGTAGGGCAGGGGGTCTTTTACGAGCAGTACTTC.

This chain joins TRBV25-1 and TRBJ1-3; 7 bases agree with TRBD1. This CDR3 has 18 amino acids. Germline-derived CDR1 and CDR2 are MGHDK and SYGVNS. V shed 4 bases and J 2 bases; nucleotides not matched to a gene: 14. The CDR3 sequence is CASSGYYNTGEAGNTIYF. The CDR3 region has the DNA TGTGCCAGCAGTGGATACTATAATACAGGGGAGGCTGGAAACACCATATATTTT.

The CDR3: CASSPWGDIGTGELFF. Written as DNA, the CDR3 is TGCGCCAGCAGCCCCTGGGGGGATATTGGAACCGGGGAGCTGTTTTTT. This chain joins TRBV5-1 and TRBJ2-2; tentative D call: TRBD2 (6 bases). From germline, CDR1 is SGHRS and CDR2 YFSETQ. This CDR3 has 16 residues. Trimming shortened V by 4 bases and J by 5 bases, and 18 bases separated the two germline ends.

The gene calls are TRBV6-1 and TRBJ1-1, with D unclear. This CDR3 has 13 residues. Germline V lookup: CDR1 MNHNS, CDR2 SASEGT. V was shortened by 4 bases and J by 5 bases, with 11 bases between the two germline ends. The CDR3 spells CASSGTVWTEAFF. The CDR3 coding sequence is TGTGCCAGCAGTGGAACGGTCTGGACTGAAGCTTTCTTT.

This chain links TRBV4-2 with TRBJ1-4; a possible D gene is TRBD1 (5 bases). V was pared by 3 bases and J by 8 bases, with 22 bases between. This CDR3 has 17 amino acids. Germline V CDR1 and CDR2: LGHNA, YNFKEQ. The CDR3 bases are TGTGCCAGCAGCCAGGAAGGACATCTCTTCGAGGAGGAAAAACTGTTTTTT. The encoded protein is CASSQEGHLFEEEKLFF.

This clone was observed a single time. The chain carries TRBV6-5 and TRBJ2-7, with 7 bases lining up with TRBD2. V was pared by 5 bases and J by 4 bases, with 8 bases of the junction left unmatched. There are 14 residues in the CDR3. Germline CDR1 MNHEY, CDR2 SVGAGI. For the CDR3, the DNA is TGTGCCAGCAGTGGGCGGGGGACGTCGTACGAGCAGTACTTC. Translated: CASSGRGTSYEQYF.

The V call is TRBV2, the J call TRBJ1-3, with 7 bases fitting TRBD1. The CDR3 contains 13 residues. Looked up from germline, CDR1 is SNHLY and CDR2 is FYNNEI. The V segment lost 9 bases and the J segment 5 bases; nucleotides outside the gene matches: 7. DNA of the CDR3: TGTGCCAGAGGAACAGGGGATAGAAACACCATATATTTT. Protein product: CARGTGDRNTIYF.